This entry is about one T cell receptor beta chain. Its antigen remains unidentified. One base away there is no much larger clone; base qualities are not given. The immunoSEQ Assay, a bias-controlled multiplex PCR, was used to amplify TCRbeta CDR3 regions from genomic DNA. In the authors' own workflow: The number of nucleated cells in each sample was estimated by amplification of reference gene primers within the assay. To quantify the absolute abundance of each unique TCRbeta CDR3 rearrangement, sequence reads were collapsed and filtered. Productive Simpson clonality was computed per sample as the square root of Simpson's diversity index over productive rearrangements. This immuneACCESS table, as held by TCRdb, lists in-frame sequences with V and J called but not all clones. Of the missing ones, under half trace to an unresolved V gene in checked studies; the others have no known cause. D and trimming were read from the DNA, whereas the V and J calls and clone size are those reported in that table. The sample records 130,000 or so clones, about 88% of which are singletons. The leading ten clones occupy about 18% of the sample.

The collaborating institutions used their own protocols to collect whole blood in K2EDTA tubes. For TCRbeta analysis, collaborator samples were shipped as frozen whole blood, as isolated PBMCs, or as DNA extracted from either sample type. The source of the sample is a study of blood T cell repertoires in COVID-19 (dated by TCRdb to the early 2020s). Broadly, across the study: Samples covering the acute and convalescent phases of COVID-19 were provided by collaborators in the United States, Italy and Spain. The material from the prospective study consisted of cDNA or gDNA derived from T cells, B-cell-depleted T cells, or PBMCs. The dataset comprised deeply sampled blood TCRbeta repertoires from subjects exposed to, actively infected with, or recovered from COVID-19. The repertoires were released in a freely available public database meant as a resource for research on the immune response to SARS-CoV-2. The samples were drawn from two sources: the first 160 participants of the ongoing ImmuneRACE study, and 950 to 1,500 subjects contributed by 6 global collaborators. Sample metadata almost always included a de-identified subject ID, COVID-19 status, age in years and sex. Where available, HLA class I and class II types were taken from metadata supplied by the sample provider and were not determined by assay-based typing. Results and caveats for the whole study, not just this receptor: The amount of clinical and demographic metadata varied by source and participant and was provided uncurated.

From a lookup of the germline V gene, CDR1 and CDR2 are SGHVS and FNYEAQ. Reading from cysteine to phenylalanine, the CDR3 counts 18 amino acids. Of all the DNA, just the CDR3 is kept, 54 bases in frame from base 1. The V end gives up 5 bases and the J end 3 bases, leaving 12 bases in the junction not matched to a gene. The TCR originated in an elderly woman with acute or convalescent COVID-19. Recombination connected TRBV7-6 to TRBJ2-3, and TRBD1 matches 12 of the central bases. Sequencing used peripheral blood. The base sequence is TGTGCCAGCAGCCCGCACACCCCGGGACAGGGGGCTACAGATACGCAGTATTTT. This is translated as CASSPHTPGQGATDTQYF.